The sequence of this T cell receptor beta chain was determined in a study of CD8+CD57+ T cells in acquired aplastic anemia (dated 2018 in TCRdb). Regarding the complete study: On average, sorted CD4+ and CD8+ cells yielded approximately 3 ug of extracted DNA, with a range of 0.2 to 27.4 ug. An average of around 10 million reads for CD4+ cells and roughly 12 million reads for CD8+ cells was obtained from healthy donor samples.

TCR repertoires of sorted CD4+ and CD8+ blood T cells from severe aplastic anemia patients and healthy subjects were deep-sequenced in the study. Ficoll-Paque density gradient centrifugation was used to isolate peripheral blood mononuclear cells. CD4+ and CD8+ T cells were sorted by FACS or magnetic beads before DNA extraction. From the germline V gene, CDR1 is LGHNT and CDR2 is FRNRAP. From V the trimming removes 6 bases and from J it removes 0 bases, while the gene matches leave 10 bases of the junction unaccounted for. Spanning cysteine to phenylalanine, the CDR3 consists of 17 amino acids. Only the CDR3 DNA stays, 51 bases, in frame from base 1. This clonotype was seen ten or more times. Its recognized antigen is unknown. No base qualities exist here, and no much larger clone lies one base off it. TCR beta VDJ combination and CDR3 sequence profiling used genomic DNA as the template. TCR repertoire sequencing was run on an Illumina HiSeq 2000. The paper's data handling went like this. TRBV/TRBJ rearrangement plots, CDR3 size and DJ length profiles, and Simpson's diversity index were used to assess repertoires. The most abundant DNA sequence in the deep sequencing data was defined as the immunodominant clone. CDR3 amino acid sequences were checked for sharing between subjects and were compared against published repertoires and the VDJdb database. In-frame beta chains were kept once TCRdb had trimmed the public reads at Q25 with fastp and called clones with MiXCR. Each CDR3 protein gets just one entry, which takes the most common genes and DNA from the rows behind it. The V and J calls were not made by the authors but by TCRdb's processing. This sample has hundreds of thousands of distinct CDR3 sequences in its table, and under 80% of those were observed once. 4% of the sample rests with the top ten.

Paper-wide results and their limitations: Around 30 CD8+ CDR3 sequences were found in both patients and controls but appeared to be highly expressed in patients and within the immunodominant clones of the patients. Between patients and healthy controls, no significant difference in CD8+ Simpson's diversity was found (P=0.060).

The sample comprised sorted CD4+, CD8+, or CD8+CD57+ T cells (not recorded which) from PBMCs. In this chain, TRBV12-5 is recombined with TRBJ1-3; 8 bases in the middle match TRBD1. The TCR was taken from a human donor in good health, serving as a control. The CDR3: CASGPWDRIISGNTIYF. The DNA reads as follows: TGTGCTAGTGGCCCTTGGGACAGGATCATCTCTGGAAACACCATATATTTT.